The T cell receptor (beta chain) described here comes from a study of T-cell memory formation after mild COVID-19. At the level of the study: TCR clusters were largely donor specific.

Findings and limits, study-wide: Largely, contracting CD4+ clones fell within CM and EM, and contracting CD8+ clones within EMRA.

MiXCR, run by TCRdb on the 5' RACE reads, gives a single entry per CDR3 protein. This table holds around 200,000 distinct CDR3 sequences, roughly 20% found once. As concerns this clonotype: What it binds is unknown.

CDR1 and CDR2 (germline): ENHRY, SYGVKD. The CDR3 runs 13 residues. Trimming took off 11 bases at V and 0 bases at J, with 13 bases between the two ends. This chain connects TRBV10-3 to TRBJ1-1; D unresolved. This TCR was recovered from a man aged 18 to 29 who had mild COVID-19 (a few samples of this study predate the infection). Cell type and time point are not known. Material: PBMCs or a T cell subset sorted from them (not recorded which). CDR3 coding DNA: TGTGCCGCCTGCCAGGATGTGAACACTGAAGCTTTCTTT. It specifies CAACQDVNTEAFF.